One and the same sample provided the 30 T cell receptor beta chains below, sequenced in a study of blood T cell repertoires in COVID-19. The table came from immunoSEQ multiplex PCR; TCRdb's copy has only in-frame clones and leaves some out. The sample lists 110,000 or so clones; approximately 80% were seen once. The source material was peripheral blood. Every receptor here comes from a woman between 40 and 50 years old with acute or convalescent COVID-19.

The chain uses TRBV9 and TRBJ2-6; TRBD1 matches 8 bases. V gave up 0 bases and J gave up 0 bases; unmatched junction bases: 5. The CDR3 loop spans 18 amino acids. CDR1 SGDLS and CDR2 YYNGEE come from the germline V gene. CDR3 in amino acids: CASSVGGTGLSGANVLTF. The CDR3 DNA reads TGTGCCAGCAGCGTAGGGGGGACAGGCCTCTCTGGGGCCAACGTCCTGACTTTC.

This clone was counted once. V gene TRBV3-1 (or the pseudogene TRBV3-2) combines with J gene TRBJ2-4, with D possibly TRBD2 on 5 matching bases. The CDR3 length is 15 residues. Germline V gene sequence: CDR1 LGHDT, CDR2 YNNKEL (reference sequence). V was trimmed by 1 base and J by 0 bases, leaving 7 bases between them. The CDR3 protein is CASSQASLAKNIQYF. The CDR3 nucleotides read TGTGCCAGCAGCCAAGCTAGCCTAGCCAAAAACATTCAGTACTTC.

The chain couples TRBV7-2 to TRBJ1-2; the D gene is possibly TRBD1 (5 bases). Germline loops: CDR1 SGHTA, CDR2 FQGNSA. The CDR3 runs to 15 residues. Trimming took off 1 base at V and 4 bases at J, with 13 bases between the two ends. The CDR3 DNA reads TGTGCCAGCAGCTTAGTGGTAGGGGCTATCTATGGCTACACCTTC. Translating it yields CASSLVVGAIYGYTF.

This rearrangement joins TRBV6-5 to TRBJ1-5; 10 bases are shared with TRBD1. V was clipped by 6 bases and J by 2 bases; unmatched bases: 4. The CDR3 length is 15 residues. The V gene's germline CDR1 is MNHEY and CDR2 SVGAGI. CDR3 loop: CASRDRGYGNQPQHF. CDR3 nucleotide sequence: TGTGCCAGCAGGGACAGGGGGTATGGCAATCAGCCCCAGCATTTT.

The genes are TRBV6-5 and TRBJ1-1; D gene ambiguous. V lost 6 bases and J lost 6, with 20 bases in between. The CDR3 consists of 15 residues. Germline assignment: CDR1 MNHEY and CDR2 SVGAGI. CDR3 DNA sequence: TGTGCCAGCAGAGGCCCGCGAGGCGTCTCAGCTGAAGCTTTCTTT. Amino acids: CASRGPRGVSAEAFF.

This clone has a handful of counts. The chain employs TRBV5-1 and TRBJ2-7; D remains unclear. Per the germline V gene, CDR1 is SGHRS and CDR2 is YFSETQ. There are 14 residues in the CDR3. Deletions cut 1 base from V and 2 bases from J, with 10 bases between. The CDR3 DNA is TGCGCCAGCAGCTTGAGAGGTCAAACCTACGAGCAGTACTTC. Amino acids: CASSLRGQTYEQYF.

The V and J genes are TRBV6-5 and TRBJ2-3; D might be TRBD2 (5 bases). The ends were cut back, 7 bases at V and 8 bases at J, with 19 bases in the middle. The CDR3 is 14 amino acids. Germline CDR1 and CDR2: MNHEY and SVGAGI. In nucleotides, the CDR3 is TGTGCCAGCATACAACAGCCCGCGGGCGGTACGCAGTATTTT. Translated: CASIQQPAGGTQYF.

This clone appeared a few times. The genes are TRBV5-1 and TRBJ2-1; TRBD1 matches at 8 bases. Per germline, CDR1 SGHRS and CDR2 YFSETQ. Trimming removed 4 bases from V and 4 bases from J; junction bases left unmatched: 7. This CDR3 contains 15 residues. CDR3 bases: TGCGCCAGCAGCAAACCGGACAGGGCTTACAATGAGCAGTTCTTC. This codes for CASSKPDRAYNEQFF.

The CDR3 DNA follows: TGTGCCAGCACGGAACAGGGGGCGAAGGGCTACACCTTC. Its protein is CASTEQGAKGYTF. The gene calls are TRBV6-5 and TRBJ1-2, with 9 nucleotides matching TRBD1. The CDR3 length is 13 residues. Germline trimming cut 7 bases from V and 8 bases from J; bases unmatched to any gene: 8. The V gene's germline CDR1 is MNHEY and CDR2 SVGAGI.

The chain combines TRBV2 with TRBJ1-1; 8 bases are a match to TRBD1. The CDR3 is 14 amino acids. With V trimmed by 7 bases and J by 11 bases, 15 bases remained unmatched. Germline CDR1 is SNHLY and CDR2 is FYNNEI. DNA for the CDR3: TGTGCCAGCACCCTAACGGACAGGGCTGAGGAGGCTTTCTTT. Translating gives CASTLTDRAEEAFF. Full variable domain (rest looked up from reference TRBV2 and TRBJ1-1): EPEVTQTPSHQVTQMGQEVILRCVPISNHLYFYWYRQILGQKVEFLVSFYNNEISEKSEIFDDQFSVERPDGSNFTLKIRSTKLEDSAMYFCASTLTDRAEEAFFGQGTRLTVV.

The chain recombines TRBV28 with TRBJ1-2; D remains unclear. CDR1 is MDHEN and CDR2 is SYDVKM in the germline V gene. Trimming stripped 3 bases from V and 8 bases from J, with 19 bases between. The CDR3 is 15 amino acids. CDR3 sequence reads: CASSLGRINNDGYTF. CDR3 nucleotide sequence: TGTGCCAGCAGTTTGGGCAGGATTAATAACGACGGCTACACCTTC.

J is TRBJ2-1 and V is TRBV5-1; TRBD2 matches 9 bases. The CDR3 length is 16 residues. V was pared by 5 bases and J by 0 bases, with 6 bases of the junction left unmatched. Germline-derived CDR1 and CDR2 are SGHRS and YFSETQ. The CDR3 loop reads CASRSSGGSSYNEQFF. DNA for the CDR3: TGCGCCAGCAGAAGTAGCGGGGGCAGCTCCTACAATGAGCAGTTCTTC.

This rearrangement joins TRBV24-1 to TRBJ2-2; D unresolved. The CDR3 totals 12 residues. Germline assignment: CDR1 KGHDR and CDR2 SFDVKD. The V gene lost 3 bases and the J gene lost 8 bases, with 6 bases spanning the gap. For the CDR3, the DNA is TGTGCCACCAGTGATAAGAGAGGGGAGCTGTTTTTT. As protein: CATSDKRGELFF.

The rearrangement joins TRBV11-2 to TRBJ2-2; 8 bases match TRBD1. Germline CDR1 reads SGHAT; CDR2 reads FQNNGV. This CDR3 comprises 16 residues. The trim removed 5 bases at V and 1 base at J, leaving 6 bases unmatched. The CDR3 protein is CASSHGQGLNTGELFF. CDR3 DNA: TGTGCCAGCAGCCACGGACAGGGTCTGAACACCGGGGAGCTGTTTTTT.

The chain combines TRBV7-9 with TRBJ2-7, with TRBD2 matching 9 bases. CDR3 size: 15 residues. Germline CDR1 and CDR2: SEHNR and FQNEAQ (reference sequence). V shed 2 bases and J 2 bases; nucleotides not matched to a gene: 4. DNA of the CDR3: TGTGCCAGCAGCTTAAAAGCGGGGGGCCCCTACGAGCAGTACTTC. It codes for CASSLKAGGPYEQYF.

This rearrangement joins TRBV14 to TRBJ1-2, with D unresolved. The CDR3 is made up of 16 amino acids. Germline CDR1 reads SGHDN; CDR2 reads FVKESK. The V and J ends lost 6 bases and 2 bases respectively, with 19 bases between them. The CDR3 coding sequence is TGTGCCAGCAGTCGTAACGCACAGTCCCCCAACTATGGCTACACCTTC. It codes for CASSRNAQSPNYGYTF.

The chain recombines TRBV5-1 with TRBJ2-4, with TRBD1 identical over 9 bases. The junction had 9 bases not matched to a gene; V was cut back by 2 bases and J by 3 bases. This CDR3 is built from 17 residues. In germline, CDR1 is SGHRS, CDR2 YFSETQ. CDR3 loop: CASSFGQGSPFKNIQYF. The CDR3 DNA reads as TGCGCCAGCAGCTTTGGACAGGGGAGTCCTTTCAAAAACATTCAGTACTTC.

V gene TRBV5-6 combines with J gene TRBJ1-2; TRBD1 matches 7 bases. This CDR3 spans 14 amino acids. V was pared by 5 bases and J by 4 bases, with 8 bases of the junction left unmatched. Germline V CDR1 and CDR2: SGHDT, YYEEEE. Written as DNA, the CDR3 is TGTGCCAGCAGACCTGCGGGACAGTTCTATGGCTACACCTTC. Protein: CASRPAGQFYGYTF.

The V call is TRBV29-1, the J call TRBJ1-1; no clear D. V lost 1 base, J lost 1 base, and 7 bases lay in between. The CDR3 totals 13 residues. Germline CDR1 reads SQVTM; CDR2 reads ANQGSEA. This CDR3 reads CSVEGHQNTEAFF. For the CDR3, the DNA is TGCAGCGTTGAAGGACACCAGAACACTGAAGCTTTCTTT.

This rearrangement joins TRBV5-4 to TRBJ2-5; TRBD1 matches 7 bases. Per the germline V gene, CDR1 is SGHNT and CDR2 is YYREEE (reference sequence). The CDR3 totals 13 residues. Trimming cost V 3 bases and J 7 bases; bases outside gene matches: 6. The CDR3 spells CASSSRDSWTQYF. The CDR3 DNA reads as TGTGCCAGCAGCTCCCGGGACAGCTGGACCCAGTACTTC.

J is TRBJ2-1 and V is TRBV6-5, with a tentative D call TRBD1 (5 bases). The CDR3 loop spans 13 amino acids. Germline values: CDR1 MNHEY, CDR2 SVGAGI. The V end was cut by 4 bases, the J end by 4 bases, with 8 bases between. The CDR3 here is CASSSDSYNEQFF. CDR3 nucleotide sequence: TGTGCCAGCAGTTCCGACAGTTACAATGAGCAGTTCTTC.

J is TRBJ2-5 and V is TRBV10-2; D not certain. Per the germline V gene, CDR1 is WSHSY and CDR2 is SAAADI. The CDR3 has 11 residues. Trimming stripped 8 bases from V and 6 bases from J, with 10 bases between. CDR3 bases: TGCGCCAGCCGAAAACAAAAGACCCAGTACTTC. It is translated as CASRKQKTQYF.

As DNA, the CDR3 is TGCGCCAGCAGTGGGGGGTCCCTCTATAATTCACCCCTCCACTTT. The encoded protein is CASSGGSLYNSPLHF. V usage is TRBV5-1 and J usage is TRBJ1-6, with D possibly matching TRBD1 (5 bases). The germline CDR1 and CDR2 sequences are SGHRS and YFSETQ. The CDR3 runs 15 residues. Trimming took off 5 bases at V and 3 bases at J, with 12 bases between the two ends.

The CDR3 DNA sequence: TGTGCCAGCAGTGAATTGGGGGGGGCTGGTGGCTACACCTTC. This translates into CASSELGGAGGYTF. The rearrangement uses TRBV6-1 and TRBJ1-2; a possible D gene is TRBD1 (6 bases). The CDR3 has 14 residues. The germline V and J ends were trimmed by 2 bases and 7 bases, with 14 bases remaining between them. Germline V gene lookup returns CDR1 MNHNS and CDR2 SASEGT.

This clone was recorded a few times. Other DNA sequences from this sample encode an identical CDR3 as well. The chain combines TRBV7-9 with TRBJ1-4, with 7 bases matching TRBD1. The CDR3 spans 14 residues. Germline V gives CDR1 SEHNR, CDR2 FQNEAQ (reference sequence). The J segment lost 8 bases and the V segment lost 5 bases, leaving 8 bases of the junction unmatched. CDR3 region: CASSPGTVGEKLFF. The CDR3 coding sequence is TGTGCCAGCAGCCCCGGGACAGTTGGCGAAAAACTGTTTTTT.

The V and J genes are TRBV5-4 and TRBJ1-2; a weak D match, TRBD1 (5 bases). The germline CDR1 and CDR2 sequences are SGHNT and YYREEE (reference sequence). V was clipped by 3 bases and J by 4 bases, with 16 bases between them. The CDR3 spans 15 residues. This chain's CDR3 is CASSSSDAGFYGYTF. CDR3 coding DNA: TGTGCCAGCAGCTCATCCGATGCAGGGTTCTATGGCTACACCTTC.

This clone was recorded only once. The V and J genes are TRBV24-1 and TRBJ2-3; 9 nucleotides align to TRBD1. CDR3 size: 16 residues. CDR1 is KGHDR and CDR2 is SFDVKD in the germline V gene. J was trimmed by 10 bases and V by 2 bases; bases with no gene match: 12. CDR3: CATSDSPGQGRDAQYF. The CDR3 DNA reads TGTGCCACCAGTGATTCCCCGGGACAGGGAAGGGATGCGCAGTATTTT.

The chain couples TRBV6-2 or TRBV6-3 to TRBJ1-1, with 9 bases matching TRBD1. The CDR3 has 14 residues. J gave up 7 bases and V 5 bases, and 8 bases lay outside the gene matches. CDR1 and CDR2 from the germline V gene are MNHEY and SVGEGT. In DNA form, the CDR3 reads TGTGCCAGCAGTCAGTACAGGGGGCTCGATGAAGCTTTCTTT. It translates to CASSQYRGLDEAFF.

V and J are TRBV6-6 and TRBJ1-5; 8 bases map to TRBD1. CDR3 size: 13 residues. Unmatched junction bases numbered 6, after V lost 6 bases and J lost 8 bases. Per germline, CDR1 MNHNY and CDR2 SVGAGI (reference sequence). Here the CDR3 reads CASRTTGGEPQHF. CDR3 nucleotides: TGTGCCAGCAGGACCACAGGGGGAGAGCCCCAGCATTTT.

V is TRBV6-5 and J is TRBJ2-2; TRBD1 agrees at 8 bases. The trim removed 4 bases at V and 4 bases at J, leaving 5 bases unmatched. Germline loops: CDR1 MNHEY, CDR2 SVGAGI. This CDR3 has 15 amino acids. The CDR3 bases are TGTGCCAGCAGTTCGACAGGGGTCCTCACCGGGGAGCTGTTTTTT. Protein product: CASSSTGVLTGELFF.